Listed below are T cell receptor beta chains from one sample, sequenced in a study of cytomegalovirus exposure and HLA in healthy donors. Measured with immunoSEQ multiplex PCR; TCRdb has only the in-frame clones, and not every one. The table lists 200,000 to 300,000 clones, 84% of them singletons. Sequencing was done on a sample of PBMCs. Receptors were obtained from a woman between 40 and 55 years old in good health and CMV-seropositive. CDR3s include the opening cysteine and the closing phenylalanine or tryptophan. Fields, in order: CDR3 DNA, CDR3 protein, J gene, V gene, clone size, D gene. D genes are given only for firm matches. Not all rows give a size; the values are once, few, many and, for expanded clones, a class.

DNA: TGCGCCAGCAGCCACGGACAGGTCGGGCGCATTCAGTACTTC
CDR3: CASSHGQVGRIQYF
J: TRBJ2-4
V: TRBV4-3
size: once
D: TRBD1

DNA: TGTGCCAGCAGTTACTCGGGAGGGGATAGCAATCAGCCCCAGCATTTT
CDR3: CASSYSGGDSNQPQHF
J: TRBJ1-5
V: TRBV6-6
size: few
D: -

DNA: TGTGCCAGCAGTTTATCGATGACAGGGTACTACGAGCAGTACTTC
CDR3: CASSLSMTGYYEQYF
J: TRBJ2-7
V: TRBV27
size: few
D: TRBD1

DNA: TGTGCCAGCAGCTTGGGACGGGATGGCTACACCTTC
CDR3: CASSLGRDGYTF
J: TRBJ1-2
V: TRBV5-4
size: few
D: -

DNA: TGTGCCAGCAGTTTGGCGGGAAGCAATCAGCCCCAGCATTTT
CDR3: CASSLAGSNQPQHF
J: TRBJ1-5
V: TRBV28
size: -
D: -

DNA: TGTGCCTGGAGTGTATCCCGTACTAGCGGGAGGGCAAGCACAGATACGCAGTATTTT
CDR3: CAWSVSRTSGRASTDTQYF
J: TRBJ2-3
V: TRBV30
size: once
D: TRBD2

DNA: TGTGCCAGTGGGGGGACAGGCCCTGCTGGGGCCAACGTCCTGACTTTC
CDR3: CASGGTGPAGANVLTF
J: TRBJ2-6
V: TRBV27
size: -
D: TRBD1

DNA: TGTGCCAGCAGCGTGACAGGGGGTGGCACAGATACGCAGTATTTT
CDR3: CASSVTGGGTDTQYF
J: TRBJ2-3
V: TRBV5-8
size: -
D: TRBD1

DNA: TGTGCCAGCAGCTTGGCAGGGAACACTGAAGCTTTCTTT
CDR3: CASSLAGNTEAFF
J: TRBJ1-1
V: TRBV7-2
size: -
D: -

DNA: TGCGCCAGCAGCTTGGAACCGGGACAGGGTTTGATCTATGGCTACACCTTC
CDR3: CASSLEPGQGLIYGYTF
J: TRBJ1-2
V: TRBV4-1
size: -
D: TRBD1

DNA: TGCGCCAGCAGCTTGGGAGGAGGGTACGAAGCAGATACGCAGTATTTT
CDR3: CASSLGGGYEADTQYF
J: TRBJ2-3
V: TRBV5-1
size: -
D: -

DNA: TGTGCCAGCAGCCCGACCCGTTCAGGGGACATCTATGGCTACACCTTC
CDR3: CASSPTRSGDIYGYTF
J: TRBJ1-2
V: TRBV7-8
size: few
D: -

DNA: TGTGCCAGCAGCCAAACTACACAATACAATGAGCAGTTCTTC
CDR3: CASSQTTQYNEQFF
J: TRBJ2-1
V: TRBV4-2
size: -
D: -

DNA: TGTGCCAGCAGTCATTTGACCGGGACTAGCACCGGGGAGCTGTTTTTT
CDR3: CASSHLTGTSTGELFF
J: TRBJ2-2
V: TRBV27
size: -
D: TRBD2

DNA: TGTGCCAGCAGAGGGCAGGGGTTAGGGTCCGGTCGCGAAAAACTGTTTTTT
CDR3: CASRGQGLGSGREKLFF
J: TRBJ1-4
V: TRBV28
size: -
D: -

DNA: TGTGCCAGCAGCGTAGCCCAGGGGGCCACCACTGAAGCTTTCTTT
CDR3: CASSVAQGATTEAFF
J: TRBJ1-1
V: TRBV9
size: -
D: TRBD1